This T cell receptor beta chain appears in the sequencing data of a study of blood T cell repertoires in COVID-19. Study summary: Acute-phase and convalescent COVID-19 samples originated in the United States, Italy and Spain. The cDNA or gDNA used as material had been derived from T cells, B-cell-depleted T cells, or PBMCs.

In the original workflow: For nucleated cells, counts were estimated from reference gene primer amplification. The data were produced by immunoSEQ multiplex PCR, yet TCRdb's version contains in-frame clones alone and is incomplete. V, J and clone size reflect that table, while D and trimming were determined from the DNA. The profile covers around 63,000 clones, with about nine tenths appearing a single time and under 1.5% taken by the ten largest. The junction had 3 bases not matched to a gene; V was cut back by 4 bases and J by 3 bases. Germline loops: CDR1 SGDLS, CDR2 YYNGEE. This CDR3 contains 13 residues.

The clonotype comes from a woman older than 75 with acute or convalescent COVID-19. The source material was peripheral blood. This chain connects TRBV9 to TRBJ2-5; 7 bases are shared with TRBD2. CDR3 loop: CASSRAGEETQYF. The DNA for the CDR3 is TGTGCCAGCAGCAGGGCGGGGGAAGAGACCCAGTACTTC.